The present entry profiles one TCR beta chain with its context. Its antigen is not known. This record belongs to a study of cytomegalovirus exposure and HLA in healthy donors. Study-level background: Early release data held 85 million to 95 million unique TCRs from HLA-typed donors.

Whole-study results and caveats: Researchers reported in a later analysis that a missense DCLRE1C variant was tied to TCR beta V- and J-gene trimming. Generally TCR sequences proved uncommon, though certain public TCRs appeared in numerous donors. Data from an earlier analysis indicated that most TCR beta V segments were productive either about 87% or about 30% of the time.

The PCR ran on 60 Vbeta and 13 Jbeta primers. Libraries were prepared by immunoSEQ multiplex PCR; TCRdb keeps only in-frame clonotypes and omits some of them. The sample consists of under 300,000 clones, 85% to 95% of them appearing once. The CDR3 covers 12 residues. Per the germline V gene, CDR1 is LNHNV and CDR2 is YYDKDF (reference sequence). V lost 8 bases and J 3 bases, leaving 8 bases between the germline ends. Sequencing was done on a sample of PBMCs. This clonotype originated in a girl aged 2-10 years in good health and CMV-seronegative. This chain links TRBV15 with TRBJ1-5, with D unclear. CDR3 protein: CATAQYNQPQHF. CDR3 DNA: TGTGCCACCGCACAGTACAATCAGCCCCAGCATTTT.